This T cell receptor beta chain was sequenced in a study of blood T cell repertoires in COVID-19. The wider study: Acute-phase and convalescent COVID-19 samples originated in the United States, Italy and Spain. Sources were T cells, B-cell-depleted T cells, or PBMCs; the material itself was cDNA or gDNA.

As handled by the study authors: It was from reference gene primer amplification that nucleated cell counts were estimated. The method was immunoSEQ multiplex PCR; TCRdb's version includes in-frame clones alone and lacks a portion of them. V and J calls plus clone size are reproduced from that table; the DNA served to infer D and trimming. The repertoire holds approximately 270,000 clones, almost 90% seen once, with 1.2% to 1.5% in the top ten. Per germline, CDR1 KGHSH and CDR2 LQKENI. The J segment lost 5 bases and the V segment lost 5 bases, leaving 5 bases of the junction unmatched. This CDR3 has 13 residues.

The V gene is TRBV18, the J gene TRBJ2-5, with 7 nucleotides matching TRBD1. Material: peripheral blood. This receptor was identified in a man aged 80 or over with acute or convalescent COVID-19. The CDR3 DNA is TGTGCCAGCTCAAGGGGGCGGTATGAGACCCAGTACTTC. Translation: CASSRGRYETQYF.